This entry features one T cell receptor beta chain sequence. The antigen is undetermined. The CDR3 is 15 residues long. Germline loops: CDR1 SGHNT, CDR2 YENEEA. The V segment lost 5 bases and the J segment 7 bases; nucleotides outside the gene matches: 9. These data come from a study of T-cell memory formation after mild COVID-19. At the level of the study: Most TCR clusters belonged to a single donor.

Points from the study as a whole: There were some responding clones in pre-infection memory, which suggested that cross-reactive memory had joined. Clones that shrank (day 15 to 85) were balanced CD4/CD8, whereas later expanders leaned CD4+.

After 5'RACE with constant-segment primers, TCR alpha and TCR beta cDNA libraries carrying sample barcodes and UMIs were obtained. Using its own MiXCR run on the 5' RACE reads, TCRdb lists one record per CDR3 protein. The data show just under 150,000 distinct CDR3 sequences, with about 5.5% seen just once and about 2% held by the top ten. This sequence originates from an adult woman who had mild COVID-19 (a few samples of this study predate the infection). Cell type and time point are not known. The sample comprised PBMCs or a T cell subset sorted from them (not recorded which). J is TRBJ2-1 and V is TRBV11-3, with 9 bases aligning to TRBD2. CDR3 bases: TGTGCCAGCAGCATCGTAGCAGGACTAGCGAATGAGCAGTTCTTC. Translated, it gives CASSIVAGLANEQFF.